The present TCR beta chain was sequenced within a study of low-dose radiotherapy and immunotherapy resistance in tumors. Turning to the study itself: Ipilimumab 1 mg/kg every six weeks, together with nivolumab 240 mg every two weeks, was given intravenously to patients. Every two weeks, the protocol called for intravenous cyclophosphamide at 200 mg/m2. It was given one day before each radiation and immunotherapy administration.

This clonotype came up many times. The CDR3 length is 15 residues. Trimming removed 0 bases at V and 5 bases at J, with 10 bases between. Germline V gene sequence: CDR1 MNHEY, CDR2 SMNVEV (reference sequence). Time point meaning: after trial treatment. Treatment specified: LDRT plus nivolumab, ipilimumab, low-dose cyclophosphamide and aspirin (RACIN trial). Donors were dosed with nivolumab and ipilimumab; they also received aspirin, low-dose cyclophosphamide and low-dose radiotherapy. First-strand cDNA used TRAV- and TRBV-specific primers, covering alpha and beta chains. TCRs underwent around 18 PCR cycles of amplification with a constant-region primer and V-primer adapter. Amplification of isolated mRNA was accomplished via in vitro transcription. Via MiXCR, TCRdb re-called the reads, giving one row per CDR3 protein. The table lists around 80,000 distinct CDR3 sequences, under 20% of them singletons.

The V call is TRBV27, the J call TRBJ2-2; D is unresolved. The specimen comprised PBMCs, sampled after low-dose radiotherapy plus immunotherapy. This TCR came from a male donor with prostate cancer. The DNA for the CDR3 is TGTGCCAGCAGTTTATCGTCATACCAAACCGGGGAGCTGTTTTTT. It specifies CASSLSSYQTGELFF.